Shown below are 25 T cell receptor beta chains from a single sample sequenced in a study of shared clonotypes between healthy human individuals. Assay used: immunoSEQ multiplex PCR; TCRdb lists only in-frame clones, some missing. The data contain approximately 600,000 clones, about 95% of them singletons. As defined, naive CD8 cells were CD45RO-negative and positively selected for CCR7, with terminally differentiated effector memory CD45RA+ cells excluded. The material sequenced was naive CD8+ T cells sorted from blood. These receptors all stem from a woman aged 30 to 39 in good health.

This rearrangement joins TRBV28 to TRBJ2-3; D uncertain. The CDR3 contains 15 residues. The germline V gene has CDR1 MDHEN and CDR2 SYDVKM. The V and J ends lost 2 bases and 2 bases respectively, with 11 bases between them. CDR3 DNA sequence: TGTGCCAGCAGTTTAAGGTCGAGGTCCACAGATACGCAGTATTTT. Translation: CASSLRSRSTDTQYF.

This clone showed up just a few times. CDR3 nucleotides: TGTGCCAGCACTTGGGCGGGTGCCGGGGAGCTGTTTTTT. Translation gives CASTWAGAGELFF. This sequence joins TRBV28 and TRBJ2-2, with D possibly being TRBD2 (5 bases). The V gene's germline CDR1 is MDHEN and CDR2 SYDVKM. Deletions cut 7 bases from V and 6 bases from J, with 12 bases between. The CDR3 is 13 amino acids.

This sequence joins TRBV13 and TRBJ2-1; TRBD2 matches at 12 bases. V dropped 5 bases and J dropped 1; count of bases not matched to a gene: 6. CDR3 size: 17 residues. Germline V lookup: CDR1 PRHDT, CDR2 FYEKMQ (reference sequence). This CDR3 reads CASSGRLAGVSYNEQFF. CDR3 nucleotide sequence: TGTGCCAGCAGCGGCCGACTAGCGGGAGTGTCCTACAATGAGCAGTTCTTC.

The chain carries TRBV19 and TRBJ1-5; 8 bases fit TRBD1. The CDR3 runs to 13 residues. Germline V gene data show CDR1 as LNHDA and CDR2 as SQIVND (reference sequence). Trimming cost V 7 bases and J 6 bases; bases outside gene matches: 5. CDR3 sequence (DNA): TGTGCCAGTATTGGGCAGGGGGCTCAGCCCCAGCATTTT. Its translation: CASIGQGAQPQHF.

This rearrangement joins TRBV13 to TRBJ2-7; the match to TRBD2 covers 8 bases. V was clipped by 5 bases and J by 1 base; unmatched bases: 1. CDR1 is PRHDT and CDR2 is FYEKMQ in the germline V gene (reference sequence). The CDR3 runs to 13 residues. CDR3 region: CASSSGRSYEQYF. CDR3 bases: TGTGCCAGCAGCAGCGGGAGATCCTACGAGCAGTACTTC.

The chain employs TRBV27 and TRBJ1-5; D possibly corresponds to TRBD1 (6 bases). The V end lost 5 bases, the J end lost 2 bases, and 10 bases lay between the germline ends. The CDR3 has 14 residues. Germline V gene lookup returns CDR1 MNHEY and CDR2 SMNVEV (reference sequence). The CDR3 coding sequence is TGTGCCAGCAGTGGGGGGGCTCGCAATCAGCCCCAGCATTTT. Translation: CASSGGARNQPQHF.

This clone came up a few times. J is TRBJ2-7 and V is TRBV2; TRBD1 agrees at 9 bases. V lost 6 bases to trimming and J lost 3 bases; unmatched junction nucleotides: 3. Germline CDR1 reads SNHLY; CDR2 reads FYNNEI. This CDR3 has 13 amino acids. In DNA, the CDR3 is TGTGCCAGCAGGGGGGACAGGGACTACGAGCAGTACTTC. This codes for CASRGDRDYEQYF.

The chain employs TRBV6-1 and TRBJ2-1; 8 nucleotides agree with TRBD1. This CDR3 is built from 14 residues. The germline V gene encodes CDR1 MNHNS and CDR2 SASEGT. The trim removed 4 bases at V and 3 bases at J, leaving 2 bases unmatched. DNA of the CDR3: TGTGCCAGCAGTGCAGGGGGCCACTACAATGAGCAGTTCTTC. Its translation: CASSAGGHYNEQFF.

The chain has TRBV19 and TRBJ2-7, with 9 bases fitting TRBD1. J gave up 3 bases and V 4 bases, and 7 bases lay outside the gene matches. Germline values: CDR1 LNHDA, CDR2 SQIVND (reference sequence). This CDR3 comprises 15 residues. The DNA for the CDR3 is TGTGCCAGTAGTACGTACCGGGACAGGGACTACGAGCAGTACTTC. Translating gives CASSTYRDRDYEQYF.

The chain is built from TRBV28 and TRBJ2-7, with 11 bases matching TRBD2. The trim removed 5 bases at V and 5 bases at J, leaving 11 bases unmatched. The CDR3 contains 16 residues. From germline, CDR1 is MDHEN and CDR2 SYDVKM. Here the CDR3 DNA reads TGTGCCAGCAGTCCCCGACTAGCGGGAAGACTCCACGAGCAGTACTTC. Protein sequence: CASSPRLAGRLHEQYF.

The chain is built from TRBV12-2 and TRBJ1-2; TRBD1, the table's D call, lacks a check against the DNA. TRBV12-2 constitutes a pseudogene. This CDR3 comprises 15 residues. The CDR3 coding sequence is TGTGCAAGTCGCTTAGGGGGCGGAGCTAACTATGGCTACACCTTC. Amino acids: CASRLGGGANYGYTF.

The chain combines TRBV11-3 with TRBJ2-1; 11 positions agree with TRBD1. Germline CDR1 SGHNT, CDR2 YENEEA. The CDR3 is 16 residues long. Unmatched junction bases numbered 8, after V lost 5 bases and J lost 5 bases. As DNA, the CDR3 is TGTGCCAGCAGCACATACGGGACAGGGGGGGACAATGAGCAGTTCTTC. It codes for CASSTYGTGGDNEQFF.

The V and J genes are TRBV7-3 and TRBJ2-2, with D perhaps given as TRBD1 or TRBD2 (5 bases each). The V and J ends lost 1 base and 6 bases respectively, with 9 bases between them. The CDR3 spans 14 residues. Looked up from germline, CDR1 is SGHTA and CDR2 is FQGTGA. This CDR3 is CASSLIGTSGELFF. The CDR3 bases are TGTGCCAGCAGCTTAATAGGGACCTCCGGGGAGCTGTTTTTT. Looking up the rest from reference TRBV7-3 and TRBJ2-2 gives the full variable domain: GAGVSQTPSNKVTEKGKYVELRCDPISGHTALYWYRQSLGQGPEFLIYFQGTGAADDSGLPNDRFFAVRPEGSVSTLKIQRTERGDSAVYLCASSLIGTSGELFFGEGSRLTVL.

The chain combines TRBV4-1 with TRBJ2-7, with TRBD2 matching 7 bases. The trim removed 5 bases at V and 2 bases at J, leaving 0 bases unmatched. This CDR3 has 12 residues. CDR1 and CDR2 from the germline V gene are MGHRA and YSYEKL. Here the CDR3 DNA reads TGCGCCAGCAGCGCGGGGGCCTACGAGCAGTACTTC. Residues: CASSAGAYEQYF.

V usage is TRBV7-8 and J usage is TRBJ2-7; 11 bases agree with TRBD2. Germline CDR1 SGHVS, CDR2 FQNEAQ. V dropped 4 bases and J dropped 2; count of bases not matched to a gene: 10. This CDR3 has 17 amino acids. CDR3 coding DNA: TGTGCCAGCAGCTCAAAGGACACTAGCGGGAGAACCTACGAGCAGTACTTC. Protein product: CASSSKDTSGRTYEQYF.

This chain links TRBV4-2 with TRBJ2-7; D remains ambiguous. Germline CDR1 reads LGHNA; CDR2 reads YNFKEQ. This CDR3 region has 16 residues. V shed 0 bases and J shed 0 bases, with 12 bases lying between them. The CDR3, as DNA: TGTGCCAGCAGCCAAGATGTAAACGCCTACTCCTACGAGCAGTACTTC. Its protein is CASSQDVNAYSYEQYF.

CDR3 in amino acids: CASSSPNQETQYF. DNA for the CDR3: TGTGCCAGCAGCTCTCCAAACCAAGAGACCCAGTACTTC. This sequence joins TRBV11-3 and TRBJ2-5, with D hard to call. The V end lost 4 bases, the J end lost 0 bases, and 6 bases lay between the germline ends. There are 13 residues in the CDR3. From germline, CDR1 is SGHNT and CDR2 YENEEA.

V is TRBV4-1 and J is TRBJ2-5; 11 bases agree with TRBD2. The DNA matches TRBJ2-7 better at its end, which makes the J call doubtful. CDR3 length equals 16 residues. Germline V lookup: CDR1 MGHRA, CDR2 YSYEKL. CDR3 nucleotides: TGCGCCAGCAGCCCGAAGACTAGCGGGGTGTCCTACGAGCAGTACTTC. Translating gives CASSPKTSGVSYEQYF.

V is TRBV2 and J is TRBJ1-2; D uncertain. The germline V gene has CDR1 SNHLY and CDR2 FYNNEI. Between the trimmed V and J ends, which lost 6 bases and 5 bases, there was a span of 16 bases. The CDR3 is made up of 14 amino acids. The chain's CDR3 is CASSAGSDLYGYTF. The CDR3 region has the DNA TGTGCCAGCAGCGCCGGGTCAGATTTATATGGCTACACCTTC. Filled out from reference TRBV2 and TRBJ1-2, the complete variable domain reads EPEVTQTPSHQVTQMGQEVILRCVPISNHLYFYWYRQILGQKVEFLVSFYNNEISEKSEIFDDQFSVERPDGSNFTLKIRSTKLEDSAMYFCASSAGSDLYGYTFGSGTRLTVV.

A note on this clone: This sample includes further DNA sequences coding for the same CDR3. This chain links TRBV27 with TRBJ2-7, with D perhaps being TRBD1 or TRBD2 (5 bases each). The germline V gene encodes CDR1 MNHEY and CDR2 SMNVEV (reference sequence). Trimming took 3 bases from V and 2 from J, leaving 8 bases between them. This CDR3 is 13 amino acids long. CDR3 DNA sequence: TGTGCCAGCAGTTTGGGGGAGACCTACGAGCAGTACTTC. Its translation: CASSLGETYEQYF.

The chain recombines TRBV7-8 with TRBJ2-1, with 13 positions matching TRBD2. The CDR3 loop spans 18 amino acids. Germline V lookup: CDR1 SGHVS, CDR2 FQNEAQ. The J segment lost 2 bases and the V segment lost 0 bases, leaving 4 bases of the junction unmatched. The CDR3 region has the DNA TGTGCCAGCAGCTTAGCACTAGCGGGAGGGCAGGCCTACAATGAGCAGTTCTTC. This translates into CASSLALAGGQAYNEQFF.

The chain recombines TRBV27 with TRBJ2-3; tentatively, D is TRBD1 or TRBD2 (6 bases each). The CDR3 sequence is 16 residues long. Trimming removed 6 bases from V and 2 bases from J, with 18 bases in between. Germline V gene lookup returns CDR1 MNHEY and CDR2 SMNVEV (reference sequence). CDR3 bases: TGTGCCAGCAGCGTAAACGGGGGCTTGCCCACAGATACGCAGTATTTT. It translates to CASSVNGGLPTDTQYF.

The chain has TRBV13 and TRBJ1-2, with 7 bases that match TRBD1. The CDR3 covers 15 residues. Germline assignment: CDR1 PRHDT and CDR2 FYEKMQ (reference sequence). Trimming at V came to 1 base and at J to 4 bases, leaving 6 bases not matched to a gene. The CDR3 nucleotides are TGTGCCAGCAGCTTAGAAGGGGGCGAAGGCTATGGCTACACCTTC. Translation gives CASSLEGGEGYGYTF.

V is TRBV11-1 and J is TRBJ2-7; D may be TRBD1 (6 bases). The V gene lost 1 base and the J gene lost 3 bases, with 7 bases spanning the gap. From germline, CDR1 is SGHAT and CDR2 FQDESV (reference sequence). The CDR3 covers 13 residues. CDR3 coding DNA: TGTGCCAGCAGCTTAGAGGACAGCTACGAGCAGTACTTC. The encoded protein is CASSLEDSYEQYF. Full variable domain (missing parts from reference TRBV11-1 and TRBJ2-7): EAEVAQSPRYKITEKSQAVAFWCDPISGHATLYWYRQILGQGPELLVQFQDESVVDDSQLPKDRFSAERLKGVDSTLKIQPAELGDSAMYLCASSLEDSYEQYFGPGTRLTVT.

In regard to this clone: Germline and junction disagree at one end, which may indicate a read error. The chain carries TRBV27 and TRBJ2-3; 9 positions match TRBD2. CDR3 size: 15 residues. Looked up from germline, CDR1 is MNHEY and CDR2 is SMNVEV (reference sequence). CDR3 region: CASRLLAGVTDTQYF. The DNA for the CDR3 is TGTGCCAGCAGATTATTAGCGGGAGTCACAGATACGCAGTATTTT.